This entry lists 10 T cell receptor beta chains sequenced from one sample in a study of blood T cell repertoires in COVID-19. Repertoires were generated with immunoSEQ multiplex PCR, while TCRdb's copy carries only in-frame clones and drops some. The sample carries over 150,000 clones, roughly four fifths recorded once. The sequenced sample was peripheral blood. The receptors here all came from a woman older than 75 with acute or convalescent COVID-19.

The chain couples TRBV28 to TRBJ1-5, with D perhaps TRBD1 (6 bases). Trimming stripped 6 bases from V and 1 base from J, with 10 bases between. From germline, CDR1 is MDHEN and CDR2 SYDVKM. This CDR3 has 14 amino acids. The CDR3: CASRQQGSNQPQHF. The CDR3 DNA is TGTGCCAGCAGGCAACAGGGAAGCAATCAGCCCCAGCATTTT.

J is TRBJ1-5 and V is TRBV5-4, with D maybe TRBD1 (6 bases). Germline values: CDR1 SGHNT, CDR2 YYREEE (reference sequence). V dropped 2 bases and J dropped 7 bases, with 10 bases sitting between them. This CDR3 has 13 residues. The CDR3 spells CASSLQGNQPQHF. The CDR3 coding sequence is TGTGCCAGCAGCTTACAGGGTAACCAGCCCCAGCATTTT.

This chain connects TRBV7-9 to TRBJ1-2, with D maybe TRBD1 (5 bases). The CDR3 has 14 amino acids. Trimming removed 6 bases from V and 3 bases from J, with 14 bases in between. Germline CDR1 SEHNR, CDR2 FQNEAQ (reference sequence). CDR3 DNA: TGTGCCAGCAGTTTCAACGACAGATACTATGGCTACACCTTC. Amino acid sequence: CASSFNDRYYGYTF.

This clone was detected once. This rearrangement joins TRBV2 to TRBJ2-5; 7 nucleotides align to TRBD2. This CDR3 has 17 residues. V dropped 6 bases and J dropped 5; count of bases not matched to a gene: 18. The germline V gene encodes CDR1 SNHLY and CDR2 FYNNEI. The CDR3 region is CASRPLIASGMSETQYF. In nucleotides, the CDR3 is TGTGCCAGCAGGCCCCTTATAGCTAGCGGTATGTCCGAGACCCAGTACTTC.

The count of this clone is one. The CDR3 nucleotides read TGTGCCACCAAAACCCGCAGGGCGAGCTCCTACGAGCAGTACTTC. Translating gives CATKTRRASSYEQYF. This chain links TRBV5-6 with TRBJ2-7, with a weak D call TRBD1 (5 bases). The CDR3 length is 15 residues. The germline V gene has CDR1 SGHDT and CDR2 YYEEEE. Trimming stripped 9 bases from V and 0 bases from J, with 19 bases between.

This chain connects TRBV29-1 to TRBJ2-7; TRBD1 might be the D (7 bases). The germline V gene has CDR1 SQVTM and CDR2 ANQGSEA. This CDR3 region has 13 residues. V dropped 1 base and J dropped 6 bases, with 13 bases sitting between them. The CDR3: CSVEGQGGSEQYF. CDR3 coding DNA: TGCAGCGTTGAAGGACAGGGAGGTAGCGAGCAGTACTTC.

There are a few counts of this clone. The chain joins TRBV7-2 to TRBJ1-5; D not resolved. Germline assignment: CDR1 SGHTA and CDR2 FQGNSA. CDR3 length equals 14 residues. The V and J ends lost 1 base and 4 bases respectively, with 8 bases between them. The CDR3, as DNA: TGTGCCAGCAGCTTAGAGGCCAGGAATCAGCCCCAGCATTTT. It is translated as CASSLEARNQPQHF.

The genes are TRBV6-5 and TRBJ1-5; tentatively, D is TRBD1 (5 bases). The germline V gene encodes CDR1 MNHEY and CDR2 SVGAGI. V lost 6 bases and J lost 3, with 9 bases in between. CDR3 size: 13 residues. The CDR3 spells CASSDSNNQPQHF. The DNA for the CDR3 is TGTGCCAGCAGCGACAGCAACAATCAGCCCCAGCATTTT.

This clone was observed a few times. The chain combines TRBV5-1 with TRBJ2-2, with a possible D match to TRBD1 (5 bases). The germline gives CDR1 SGHRS, CDR2 YFSETQ. V lost 0 bases, J lost 6 bases, and 6 bases lay in between. This CDR3 has 13 residues. CDR3 sequence: CASSLARAGELFF. CDR3 in DNA: TGCGCCAGCAGCTTGGCCAGGGCCGGGGAGCTGTTTTTT.

V and J are TRBV7-2 and TRBJ2-2; 11 bases agree with TRBD2. The CDR3 consists of 16 residues. Germline CDR1 reads SGHTA; CDR2 reads FQGNSA. Trimming at V came to 5 bases and at J to 6 bases, leaving 8 bases not matched to a gene. The CDR3 DNA reads as TGTGCCAGCAGCCAAACTAGCGGGGGAGTGGCCGGGGAGCTGTTTTTT. This translates into CASSQTSGGVAGELFF.